This T cell receptor beta chain was found in a study of blood T cell repertoires in COVID-19. Across the study: COVID-19 samples, acute and convalescent, were from the United States, Italy and Spain.

Assay used: immunoSEQ multiplex PCR; TCRdb lists only in-frame clones, some missing. The sample carries 75,000 to 100,000 clones, 86% recorded once. This receptor was obtained from a woman of 80 years or more with acute or convalescent COVID-19. Sequenced: peripheral blood.

This chain's CDR3 is CASSPGQGGSGNQPQHF. CDR3 nucleotide sequence: TGTGCCAGCAGTCCGGGACAGGGGGGTTCCGGCAATCAGCCCCAGCATTTT. This chain connects TRBV6-6 to TRBJ1-5, with 11 bases fitting TRBD1. Losses at the gene ends were 5 bases for V and 2 bases for J; bases not matched to a gene: 8. Germline CDR1 MNHNY, CDR2 SVGAGI (reference sequence). This CDR3 has 17 amino acids.